Sequencing of this T cell receptor beta chain was carried out in a study of shared clonotypes between healthy human individuals. Study-wide results and limits: On the whole, naive subsets had larger estimated richness than memory subsets had.

To note about this clone: The antigen is unknown.

The germline V gene encodes CDR1 MNHEY and CDR2 SMNVEV (reference sequence). V was cut by 6 bases and J by 5 bases, with 25 bases left in between. This CDR3 is built from 18 residues. When replicate PCRs were run on sorted subsets, they used 150 to 250 ng DNA, some 33,000 T cell genomes. The repertoire was sequenced with immunoSEQ multiplex PCR; TCRdb's copy has only in-frame clones and lacks some. The table shows about 2.4 million clones, with under 95% occurring only once. All donors qualified as healthy HIV-negative adults and had experienced no recent acute infections or vaccinations. Everyone who donated was a Caucasian adult who lived in Nashville, Tennessee.

Input material: naive CD4+ T cells from PBMCs. Subset meaning: CD45RA+ positively selected. The TCR originated in a man between 18 and 35 years old in good health. Some clones in this sample may be carry-over from other donors' samples. The rearrangement uses TRBV27 and TRBJ2-2; perhaps TRBD2 as D (5 bases). The CDR3 loop is CASRSTLIRGLRTGELFF. CDR3 nucleotide sequence: TGTGCCAGCAGATCGACCCTCATCCGGGGTTTAAGGACCGGGGAGCTGTTTTTT.